This T cell receptor beta chain appears in the sequencing data of a study of cytomegalovirus exposure and HLA in healthy donors. Overall study results and limits: A link between a missense DCLRE1C variant and TCR beta V- and J-gene trimming emerged from a later analysis.

The junction had 7 bases not matched to a gene; V was cut back by 5 bases and J by 4 bases. Germline V gene data show CDR1 as SEHNR and CDR2 as FQNEAQ (reference sequence). The CDR3 loop spans 14 amino acids. Remarks on this clone: The antigen is undetermined.

This PCR relied on a set of 60 Vbeta primers and 13 Jbeta primers. Libraries were prepared by immunoSEQ multiplex PCR; TCRdb keeps only in-frame clonotypes and omits some of them. The sample includes around 190,000 clones, more than 70% of them seen just once. This TCR came from a woman in her forties in good health and CMV-seronegative. The genes are TRBV7-9 and TRBJ1-2; TRBD1 matches 7 bases. The sequencing sample was made of PBMCs. CDR3 protein: CASSPRQGSYGYTF. The CDR3 bases are TGTGCCAGCAGCCCCCGACAGGGATCCTATGGCTACACCTTC.